Below, 8 T cell receptor beta chains from the same sample are listed, as sequenced in a study of technical replicates of blood from a few donors. Libraries were prepared by immunoSEQ multiplex PCR; TCRdb keeps only in-frame clonotypes and omits some of them. This sample has fewer than 90,000 clones; roughly 94% occur once, and the top ten carry approximately 0.25%. Sequencing input: T cells isolated from PBMCs. These receptors all come from a human donor in good health.

The chain recombines TRBV11-3 with TRBJ2-5; 7 positions match TRBD2. This CDR3 contains 13 residues. Trimming removed 5 bases from V and 4 bases from J; junction bases left unmatched: 4. Germline assignment: CDR1 SGHNT and CDR2 YENEEA. The CDR3 sequence is CASSPRLAETQYF. The CDR3 DNA reads TGTGCCAGCAGCCCCCGACTAGCAGAGACCCAGTACTTC.

In its sample, this clone was seen a few times. This chain joins TRBV18 and TRBJ1-1; D ambiguous. The germline V gene encodes CDR1 KGHSH and CDR2 LQKENI. This CDR3 region has 14 residues. V was trimmed by 6 bases and J by 6 bases, leaving 17 bases between them. CDR3 in DNA: TGTGCCAGCTCGCCCAACGCCGGGGTCGCTGAAGCTTTCTTT. This translates into CASSPNAGVAEAFF.

The chain couples TRBV4-1 to TRBJ1-1; 7 nucleotides match TRBD1. V lost 0 bases, J lost 1 base, and 14 bases stayed unmatched. Germline V gives CDR1 MGHRA, CDR2 YSYEKL. The CDR3 length is 19 residues. The CDR3 sequence: CASSQDTRWTGQQNTEAFF. As DNA, the CDR3 is TGCGCCAGCAGCCAAGATACCCGGTGGACAGGACAGCAGAACACTGAAGCTTTCTTT.

The chain carries TRBV7-9 and TRBJ2-3; D uncertain. Germline CDR1 is SEHNR and CDR2 is FQNEAQ (reference sequence). The CDR3 spans 17 residues. Trimming left V 2 bases short and J 0 bases short, with 15 bases between. CDR3: CASSLNLLGASTDTQYF. The CDR3 DNA reads as TGTGCCAGCAGCTTAAACCTCTTAGGAGCTAGCACAGATACGCAGTATTTT.

This chain joins TRBV27 and TRBJ1-2; D is unclear. This CDR3 is 12 amino acids long. The germline V gene has CDR1 MNHEY and CDR2 SMNVEV (reference sequence). V lost 5 bases and J lost 8, with 12 bases in between. The CDR3 loop is CASSETGKGYTF. The CDR3 DNA reads TGTGCCAGCAGTGAAACGGGAAAAGGCTACACCTTC.

This clone was observed once. The V call is TRBV9, the J call TRBJ1-1; 9 positions match TRBD1. Germline V gene sequence: CDR1 SGDLS, CDR2 YYNGEE. The CDR3 is 16 residues long. The V and J ends lost 4 bases and 0 bases, in that order; junction bases with no gene match: 7. This chain's CDR3 is CASSSGTGYMNTEAFF. Written as DNA, the CDR3 is TGTGCCAGCAGCTCCGGGACAGGGTACATGAACACTGAAGCTTTCTTT.

V is TRBV6-5 and J is TRBJ1-5; no clear D. V was clipped by 0 bases and J by 4 bases, with 10 bases between them. The CDR3 covers 15 residues. In germline, CDR1 is MNHEY, CDR2 SVGAGI. The CDR3 DNA is TGTGCCAGCAGTTACTCGGGCCAGCCAAATCAGCCCCAGCATTTT. Its protein product is CASSYSGQPNQPQHF.

The chain employs TRBV11-1 and TRBJ1-1; the D gene is possibly TRBD1 (5 bases). Germline CDR1 is SGHAT and CDR2 is FQDESV (reference sequence). There are 16 residues in the CDR3. Trimming left V 5 bases short and J 0 bases short, with 16 bases between. The CDR3 is CASSATWGGLNTEAFF. CDR3 nucleotide sequence: TGTGCCAGCAGCGCCACCTGGGGGGGTCTGAACACTGAAGCTTTCTTT. Using reference TRBV11-1 and TRBJ1-1 for the parts outside the CDR3, the full variable domain is EAEVAQSPRYKITEKSQAVAFWCDPISGHATLYWYRQILGQGPELLVQFQDESVVDDSQLPKDRFSAERLKGVDSTLKIQPAELGDSAMYLCASSATWGGLNTEAFFGQGTRLTVV.